The 6 T cell receptor beta chains given below trace back to one sample, sequenced in a study of blood T cell repertoires in COVID-19. The table came from immunoSEQ multiplex PCR; TCRdb's copy has only in-frame clones and leaves some out. The data contain nearly 200,000 clones, 84% of them singletons. The specimen was peripheral blood. The receptors derive from a human donor in a cohort sampled during active COVID-19.

CDR3 sequence reads: CASSPRTGYTNTEAFF. CDR3 in DNA: TGTGCCAGCAGTCCTCGGACAGGTTACACGAACACTGAAGCTTTCTTT. This chain uses TRBV28 with TRBJ1-1; TRBD1 matches at 7 bases. The length of the CDR3 is 16 residues. Germline V gene data show CDR1 as MDHEN and CDR2 as SYDVKM. The ends lost 5 bases at V and 1 base at J; junction bases unmatched: 10.

This clone was observed once. The chain joins TRBV19 to TRBJ2-2, with D perhaps TRBD1 (6 bases). The CDR3 is 13 amino acids. Germline assignment: CDR1 LNHDA and CDR2 SQIVND (reference sequence). V was pared by 9 bases and J by 2 bases, with 10 bases between. CDR3 sequence: CASGTPNTGELFF. CDR3 sequence (DNA): TGTGCCAGCGGGACACCCAACACCGGGGAGCTGTTTTTT.

The chain links TRBV5-1 to TRBJ1-1; the D is unclear. V was clipped by 5 bases and J by 1 base, with 15 bases between them. Germline V lookup: CDR1 SGHRS, CDR2 YFSETQ. This CDR3 has 15 residues. Written as DNA, the CDR3 is TGCGCCAGCAGGATCTGGGGAGGCGCGAACACTGAAGCTTTCTTT. Protein sequence: CASRIWGGANTEAFF.

This sequence joins TRBV11-2 and TRBJ1-2, with 10 bases fitting TRBD1. Germline assignment: CDR1 SGHAT and CDR2 FQNNGV. The CDR3 runs 16 residues. Unmatched junction bases numbered 6, after V lost 1 base and J lost 4 bases. The CDR3 region is CASSLAYGTGVYGYTF. The CDR3 DNA reads TGTGCCAGCAGCTTAGCTTACGGGACAGGGGTCTATGGCTACACCTTC.

The chain couples TRBV4-2 to TRBJ2-3; 12 nucleotides match TRBD2. The CDR3 runs to 19 residues. The ends lost 4 bases at V and 2 bases at J; junction bases unmatched: 13. CDR1 and CDR2 (germline): LGHNA, YNFKEQ. DNA for the CDR3: TGTGCCAGCAGCCCCTCTCAGGGACTAGCGGGTCCCGACACAGATACGCAGTATTTT. Translation: CASSPSQGLAGPDTDTQYF.

V and J are TRBV27 and TRBJ1-6, with D possibly matching TRBD1 (6 bases). The CDR3 contains 14 residues. Trimming removed 3 bases at V and 7 bases at J, with 10 bases between. Looked up from germline, CDR1 is MNHEY and CDR2 is SMNVEV (reference sequence). This CDR3 is CASSFRGNNSPLHF. The DNA of the CDR3 is TGTGCCAGCAGTTTTAGGGGGAACAATTCACCCCTCCACTTT.